One sample yielded the 3 T cell receptor beta chains listed below, sequenced in a study of blood T cell repertoires in COVID-19. The table came from immunoSEQ multiplex PCR; TCRdb's copy has only in-frame clones and leaves some out. Of hundreds of thousands of clones listed, around 87% were seen once; the top ten hold over 2%. The sequenced material came from peripheral blood. The receptors were sampled from a woman between 55 and 75 years old with COVID-19, enrolled during active disease.

The chain couples TRBV9 to TRBJ2-1, with TRBD1 as a possible D gene (7 bases). The CDR3 runs to 16 residues. Germline assignment: CDR1 SGDLS and CDR2 YYNGEE. V lost 0 bases to trimming and J lost 2 bases, with 12 bases between them. This CDR3 is CASSVEGRGAYNEQFF. CDR3 nucleotides: TGTGCCAGCAGCGTAGAGGGCAGGGGGGCCTACAATGAGCAGTTCTTC. The variable domain in full, completed from reference TRBV9 and TRBJ2-1, reads DSGVTQTPKHLITATGQRVTLRCSPRSGDLSVYWYQQSLDQGLQFLIQYYNGEERAKGNILERFSAQQFPDLHSELNLSSLELGDSALYFCASSVEGRGAYNEQFFGPGTRLTVL.

The chain combines TRBV6-5 with TRBJ2-2; 10 bases agree with TRBD2. This CDR3 contains 15 residues. V shed 6 bases, J shed 6 bases, and the junction held 7 bases outside the gene matches. Germline V gives CDR1 MNHEY, CDR2 SVGAGI. CDR3 nucleotides: TGTGCCAGCAGCAGAACTAGCGGGGTGGCCGGGGAGCTGTTTTTT. Its translation is CASSRTSGVAGELFF.

V gene TRBV27 combines with J gene TRBJ2-7; 10 bases are a match to TRBD1. V lost 2 bases to trimming and J lost 6 bases; unmatched junction nucleotides: 7. This CDR3 has 15 residues. Germline lookup yields CDR1 MNHEY and CDR2 SMNVEV (reference sequence). DNA of the CDR3: TGTGCCAGCAGTTTAGCTGGTGGGACAGGGGCCGAGCAGTACTTC. Protein product: CASSLAGGTGAEQYF.